This T cell receptor (beta chain) is drawn from a study of Ad26.COV2.S vaccination and SARS-CoV-2 variants. Across the study: A COV1001 Ad26.COV2.S trial-arm participant provided the sample.

CDR1 and CDR2 from the germline V gene are LNHDA and SQIVND (reference sequence). This CDR3 spans 13 amino acids. Trimming took off 4 bases at V and 5 bases at J, with 11 bases between the two ends. Treatment meaning: about 20 received Ad26.COV2.S at low or high dose, single or two shots; roughly five received placebo; per-sample allocation not given. Sampling took place 63 days after the first vaccine or placebo injection. Data came from immunoSEQ multiplex PCR; TCRdb stores just in-frame clones and leaves some out. The sample lists roughly 460,000 clones, roughly nine tenths occurring once. The specimen was peripheral blood, collected in a trial of Ad26.COV2.S vaccine versus placebo. This sequence was found in a person between 18 and 65 years old who received the Ad26.COV2.S COVID-19 vaccine or a placebo. V is TRBV19 and J is TRBJ2-5; D might be TRBD1 (7 bases). The CDR3 spells CASSRAGGETQYF. The CDR3 DNA follows: TGTGCCAGTAGTAGGGCAGGGGGGGAGACCCAGTACTTC.